These 25 T cell receptor beta chains originate from one sample sequenced in a study of human T cells and chemical hapten exposure. Time point meaning: patch test 1, 2 weeks after DPC sensitization. Treatment given: therapeutic diphenylcyclopropenone sensitization with weekly scalp DPC. TCRdb itself ran the RACE reads through MiXCR, one entry per CDR3 protein. The table shows around 120,000 distinct CDR3 sequences, with roughly an eighth occurring only once. This sample comprised whole blood, obtained in connection with sensitization to the hapten diphenylcyclopropenone (DPC). All receptors come from a young man with alopecia areata. Some clones in this sample may be carry-over from other donors' samples.

This chain joins TRBV3-1 and TRBJ2-7, with D possibly TRBD2 on 5 matching bases. Germline CDR1 reads LGHDT; CDR2 reads YNNKEL (reference sequence). The length of the CDR3 is 16 residues. V was trimmed by 0 bases and J by 0 bases, leaving 12 bases between them. As DNA, the CDR3 is TGTGCCAGCAGCCAAGATGTCCAGGCGGGCTCCTACGAGCAGTACGTC. It codes for CASSQDVQAGSYEQYV.

The rearrangement joins TRBV9 to TRBJ2-5; D may be TRBD2 (7 bases). CDR1 and CDR2 from the germline V gene are SGDLS and YYNGEE. The CDR3 runs 14 residues. V dropped 4 bases and J dropped 2 bases, with 12 bases sitting between them. This chain's CDR3 is CASSPKGGQETQYF. For the CDR3, the DNA is TGTGCCAGCAGCCCAAAGGGGGGGCAAGAGACCCAGTACTTC.

This chain uses TRBV7-9 with TRBJ2-1; the D is unclear. The V end was cut by 5 bases, the J end by 0 bases, with 8 bases between. The CDR3 totals 14 residues. Germline loops: CDR1 SEHNR, CDR2 FQNEAQ (reference sequence). The chain's CDR3 is CASSPVRSYNEQFF. CDR3 DNA: TGTGCCAGCAGCCCAGTACGCTCCTACAATGAGCAGTTCTTC.

This clonotype came up a few times. The gene calls are TRBV7-2 and TRBJ2-3; unclear D gene. Germline CDR1 reads SGHTA; CDR2 reads FQGNSA. The CDR3 consists of 15 residues. V shed 2 bases and J shed 2 bases, with 11 bases lying between them. CDR3 bases: TGTGCCAGCAGCTTAAGTGTAGGGTTCACAGATACGCAGTATTTT. It specifies CASSLSVGFTDTQYF.

The rearrangement uses TRBV7-9 and TRBJ2-3, with D possibly being TRBD1 (5 bases). CDR1 and CDR2 from the germline V gene are SEHNR and FQNEAQ (reference sequence). The CDR3 spans 11 residues. V gave up 5 bases and J gave up 10 bases, with 10 bases separating them. Here the CDR3 DNA reads TGTGCCAGCAGCCCCAGGGATGCGCAGTATTTT. This gives the protein CASSPRDAQYF.

V and J are TRBV7-2 and TRBJ1-2, with D unresolved. V was cut by 1 base and J by 7 bases, with 7 bases left in between. Germline CDR1 is SGHTA and CDR2 is FQGNSA. The CDR3 extends over 12 amino acids. The CDR3 bases are TGTGCCAGCAGCTTAGTCGAACGTGGCTACACCTTC. This codes for CASSLVERGYTF.

V gene TRBV11-2 combines with J gene TRBJ1-3; a weak D match, TRBD1 (5 bases). Germline values: CDR1 SGHAT, CDR2 FQNNGV. The V end lost 0 bases, the J end lost 2 bases, and 26 bases lay between the germline ends. The CDR3 runs to 21 residues. The CDR3 loop reads CASSLDLVYVSRGFAGNTIYF. DNA of the CDR3: TGTGCCAGCAGCTTAGATCTGGTTTACGTTTCTAGGGGATTTGCTGGAAACACCATATATTTT.

This clonotype appeared a few times. The chain uses TRBV12-3 or TRBV12-4 and TRBJ1-2; TRBD1 matches at 8 bases. The CDR3 sequence is 15 residues long. The V gene end was trimmed by 5 bases and the J gene end by 0 bases; junction bases not matched to a gene: 5. The DNA for the CDR3 is TGTGCCAGCAGTCGGGACAGGCTACCTAACTATGGCTACACCTTC. It specifies CASSRDRLPNYGYTF.

This clonotype was recorded a few times. This chain links TRBV6-1 with TRBJ2-7, with 8 nucleotides matching TRBD1. Germline V CDR1 and CDR2: MNHNS, SASEGT. The length of the CDR3 is 15 residues. The V segment lost 6 bases and the J segment 1 base; nucleotides outside the gene matches: 8. This CDR3 is CASSFGQGGSYEQYF. The CDR3 region has the DNA TGTGCCAGCAGCTTCGGACAGGGCGGTTCCTACGAGCAGTACTTC.

This clonotype was observed a few times. V gene TRBV11-2 combines with J gene TRBJ2-7, with 9 bases lining up with TRBD1. From germline, CDR1 is SGHAT and CDR2 FQNNGV. V shed 1 base, J shed 0 bases, and the junction held 4 bases outside the gene matches. The CDR3 is made up of 16 amino acids. In DNA form, the CDR3 reads TGTGCCAGCAGCTTAGTCCGGGGACAGGGCTCCTACGAGCAGTACTTC. It specifies CASSLVRGQGSYEQYF.

The CDR3 DNA follows: TGCAGTGCTGCCCTAGGGGCCCGCAATTATCAGCCCCAGCATTTT. Protein sequence: CSAALGARNYQPQHF. This chain connects TRBV20-1 to TRBJ1-5; tentative D call: TRBD1 (5 bases). The CDR3 has 15 amino acids. V was pared by 5 bases and J by 5 bases, with 19 bases between. CDR1 and CDR2 from the germline V gene are DFQATT and SNEGSKA (reference sequence).

This clonotype has only a few counts. CDR3: CASSARQFPYEQYF. The DNA for the CDR3 is TGTGCCAGCAGCGCCCGACAGTTTCCCTACGAGCAGTACTTC. This rearrangement joins TRBV9 to TRBJ2-7; tentatively, D is TRBD1 (5 bases). Per the germline V gene, CDR1 is SGDLS and CDR2 is YYNGEE. V gave up 3 bases and J gave up 2 bases, with 12 bases separating them. This CDR3 comprises 14 residues.

The chain employs TRBV19 and TRBJ2-3; D is uncertain. Germline V lookup: CDR1 LNHDA, CDR2 SQIVND (reference sequence). The CDR3 totals 14 residues. Trimming took off 3 bases at V and 7 bases at J, with 14 bases between the two ends. CDR3 loop: CASSISTTVNTQYF. In nucleotides, the CDR3 is TGTGCCAGTAGTATTAGTACGACCGTGAATACGCAGTATTTT.

This clonotype was seen only a few times. In DNA form, the CDR3 reads TGTGCCAGCAGCTTAGGGTCTAACCAAGAGACCCAGTACTTC. Its translation: CASSLGSNQETQYF. This chain connects TRBV11-3 to TRBJ2-5; D is ambiguous. V was shortened by 1 base and J by 0 bases, with 6 bases between the two germline ends. Germline V gene sequence: CDR1 SGHNT, CDR2 YENEEA. The CDR3 runs 14 residues.

This clonotype was observed a handful of times. The chain employs TRBV7-2 and TRBJ2-1; possibly TRBD1 or TRBD2 for D (5 bases each). The CDR3 loop spans 16 amino acids. The germline V gene encodes CDR1 SGHTA and CDR2 FQGNSA. The ends were cut back, 2 bases at V and 4 bases at J, with 15 bases in the middle. DNA of the CDR3: TGTGCCAGCAGCTTAAGGGGAAGCGGCCTGTACAATGAGCAGTTCTTC. Amino acids: CASSLRGSGLYNEQFF.

This rearrangement joins TRBV6-2 or TRBV6-3 to TRBJ1-2; no clear D. V lost 2 bases and J 5 bases, leaving 9 bases between the germline ends. The CDR3 length is 13 residues. CDR1 is MNHEY, CDR2 SVGEGT, per germline. The CDR3 DNA reads TGTGCCAGCAGTTACAGGGATTCATATGGCTACACCTTC. Protein sequence: CASSYRDSYGYTF.

The chain uses TRBV7-2 and TRBJ2-1; D remains ambiguous. There are 9 residues in the CDR3. With 5 bases removed from V and 7 bases from J, the gap between germline ends came to 0 bases. CDR1 and CDR2 (germline): SGHTA, FQGNSA. The CDR3 here is CASSNEQFF. The CDR3 DNA follows: TGTGCCAGCAGCAATGAGCAGTTCTTC.

This clonotype has only a few counts. V and J are TRBV6-5 and TRBJ1-2, with D tentatively TRBD1 (5 bases). V was trimmed by 4 bases and J by 5 bases, leaving 8 bases between them. This CDR3 has 12 amino acids. Germline CDR1 is MNHEY and CDR2 is SVGAGI. CDR3 in DNA: TGTGCCAGCAGTTCAGGGAATTATGGCTACACCTTC. It yields the protein CASSSGNYGYTF.

This clonotype occurred many times. The CDR3 DNA follows: TGTGCCAGCAGCCGAACTAGCGGGGGACCCATCAATGAGCAGTTCTTC. Translated, it gives CASSRTSGGPINEQFF. The gene calls are TRBV7-3 and TRBJ2-1; 11 bases are a match to TRBD2. This CDR3 region has 16 residues. The V gene end was trimmed by 5 bases and the J gene end by 6 bases; junction bases not matched to a gene: 9. From germline, CDR1 is SGHTA and CDR2 FQGTGA.

The J gene is TRBJ2-5, the V gene TRBV4-1; D is unclear. This CDR3 is built from 14 residues. V shed 4 bases and J shed 0 bases, with 9 bases lying between them. CDR1 and CDR2 (germline): MGHRA, YSYEKL. CDR3 in DNA: TGCGCCAGCAGCCCAACACAGTACCAAGAGACCCAGTACTTC. Translation: CASSPTQYQETQYF.

In this sample, this clonotype turned up a few times. This chain uses TRBV6-5 with TRBJ1-4; D unresolved. The CDR3 contains 14 residues. V gave up 0 bases and J gave up 7 bases, with 9 bases separating them. Germline V gene data show CDR1 as MNHEY and CDR2 as SVGAGI. This CDR3 is CASSYSVWAEKLFF. CDR3 bases: TGTGCCAGCAGTTACTCGGTATGGGCTGAAAAACTGTTTTTT.

This clonotype was recorded a few times. The chain carries TRBV29-1 and TRBJ2-7; 9 bases fit TRBD2. Germline CDR1 reads SQVTM; CDR2 reads ANQGSEA. CDR3 length: 13 residues. Germline trimming cut 5 bases from V and 2 bases from J; bases unmatched to any gene: 4. This CDR3 reads CSVQGGGAYEQYF. In DNA form, the CDR3 reads TGCAGCGTTCAGGGCGGGGGGGCCTACGAGCAGTACTTC.

This clonotype has a handful of counts. This chain links TRBV7-6 with TRBJ1-1; D call uncertain. CDR1 is SGHVS, CDR2 FNYEAQ, per germline. CDR3 length equals 13 residues. Trimming removed 5 bases from V and 3 bases from J, with 10 bases in between. CDR3 in amino acids: CASSPVGDTEAFF. As DNA, the CDR3 is TGTGCCAGCAGCCCCGTCGGGGACACTGAAGCTTTCTTT.

The chain has TRBV9 and TRBJ2-1; TRBD1 might be the D (6 bases). Germline V gene sequence: CDR1 SGDLS, CDR2 YYNGEE. This CDR3 has 14 residues. V lost 0 bases to trimming and J lost 6 bases, with 10 bases between them. The CDR3 bases are TGTGCCAGCAGCGTAGTCGGGACACTCAATGAGCAGTTCTTC. It yields the protein CASSVVGTLNEQFF.

The V gene is TRBV28, the J gene TRBJ1-3, with a tentative D call TRBD1 (5 bases). The CDR3 loop spans 16 amino acids. The germline CDR1 and CDR2 sequences are MDHEN and SYDVKM. V lost 6 bases, J lost 6 bases, and 21 bases lay in between. CDR3: CASRTRGWRGENTIYF. CDR3 DNA sequence: TGTGCCAGCAGAACCCGGGGTTGGAGAGGGGAAAACACCATATATTTT. The variable domain in full, completed from reference TRBV28 and TRBJ1-3, reads DVKVTQSSRYLVKRTGEKVFLECVQDMDHENMFWYRQDPGLGLRLIYFSYDVKMKEKGDIPEGYSVSREKKERFSLILESASTNQTSMYLCASRTRGWRGENTIYFGEGSWLTVV.